Listed below are T cell receptor beta chains from one sample, sequenced in a study of T cell responses to AZD1222 COVID-19 vaccine. Generated by immunoSEQ multiplex PCR, the TCRdb table keeps only in-frame clones and is missing some. The sample has 85,000 to 130,000 clones, roughly 91% seen once; the top ten hold 6.5% to 10%. The starting material was peripheral blood, obtained 28 days after the second AZD1222 dose. The receptors originated from an adult who received the AZD1222 COVID-19 vaccine. The CDR3 runs from the conserved cysteine through the conserved F or W. A D gene is named only where the DNA matches it firmly. Not every row has a clone size; where given, it reads once, few, many or a size class.

V gene: TRBV20-1; D gene: .; J gene: TRBJ1-2; clone size: .; CDR3 protein: CSARIDYGYTF; CDR3 DNA: TGCAGTGCTAGAATCGACTATGGCTACACCTTC
V gene: TRBV7-2; D gene: .; J gene: TRBJ1-2; clone size: .; CDR3 protein: CASSSERAGKGYTF; CDR3 DNA: TGTGCCAGCAGCTCAGAAAGGGCGGGGAAAGGCTACACCTTC
V gene: TRBV4-1; D gene: .; J gene: TRBJ2-2; clone size: .; CDR3 protein: CASSSGELFF; CDR3 DNA: TGCGCCAGCAGCTCCGGGGAGCTGTTTTTT
V gene: TRBV7-9; D gene: .; J gene: TRBJ2-4; clone size: .; CDR3 protein: CASSFEGVDIQYF; CDR3 DNA: TGTGCCAGCAGCTTTGAAGGGGTTGACATTCAGTACTTC
V gene: TRBV4-1; D gene: TRBD1; J gene: TRBJ1-1; clone size: .; CDR3 protein: CASSLSQGAFSTEAFF; CDR3 DNA: TGCGCCAGCAGCCTGTCACAGGGGGCTTTTAGCACTGAAGCTTTCTTT
V gene: TRBV19; D gene: TRBD1; J gene: TRBJ1-6; clone size: .; CDR3 protein: CASRTGGVYNSPLHF; CDR3 DNA: TGTGCCAGTAGGACAGGGGGCGTCTATAATTCACCCCTCCACTTT
V gene: TRBV18; D gene: TRBD1; J gene: TRBJ1-1; clone size: .; CDR3 protein: CASSPDRATEAFF; CDR3 DNA: TGTGCCAGCTCACCGGACAGGGCCACTGAAGCTTTCTTT
V gene: TRBV3-1/TRBV3-2; D gene: TRBD2; J gene: TRBJ2-7; clone size: .; CDR3 protein: CASSQGTAGVSNEQYF; CDR3 DNA: TGTGCCAGCAGCCAAGGAACAGCGGGGGTGTCCAACGAGCAGTACTTC
V gene: TRBV11-2; D gene: .; J gene: TRBJ2-2; clone size: .; CDR3 protein: CASSPSGALPGELFF; CDR3 DNA: TGTGCCAGCAGCCCCTCTGGGGCGTTACCGGGGGAGCTGTTTTTT
V gene: TRBV11-3; D gene: TRBD2; J gene: TRBJ2-2; clone size: once; CDR3 protein: CASSLRGIEGTGELFF; CDR3 DNA: TGTGCCAGCAGCCTGCGGGGGATTGAGGGAACCGGGGAGCTGTTTTTT
V gene: TRBV9; D gene: .; J gene: TRBJ1-4; clone size: .; CDR3 protein: CASSPDEGETEKLFF; CDR3 DNA: TGTGCCAGCAGCCCAGACGAGGGGGAGACCGAAAAACTGTTTTTT
V gene: TRBV3-1/TRBV3-2; D gene: .; J gene: TRBJ1-1; clone size: .; CDR3 protein: CASSQGGSLEAFF; CDR3 DNA: TGTGCCAGCAGCCAGGGGGGGAGCCTAGAAGCTTTCTTT
V gene: TRBV7-8; D gene: .; J gene: TRBJ2-5; clone size: .; CDR3 protein: CASSLAVETQYF; CDR3 DNA: TGTGCCAGCAGCTTAGCCGTGGAGACCCAGTACTTC
V gene: TRBV19; D gene: .; J gene: TRBJ1-4; clone size: .; CDR3 protein: CASSIPGANEKLFF; CDR3 DNA: TGTGCCAGTAGTATCCCAGGGGCTAATGAAAAACTGTTTTTT
V gene: TRBV15; D gene: TRBD1; J gene: TRBJ1-5; clone size: .; CDR3 protein: CATWSGQVNQPQHF; CDR3 DNA: TGTGCCACCTGGTCCGGACAGGTAAATCAGCCCCAGCATTTT
V gene: TRBV5-6; D gene: TRBD2; J gene: TRBJ2-3; clone size: .; CDR3 protein: CASSGGLAGITDTQYF; CDR3 DNA: TGTGCCAGCAGCGGTGGACTAGCGGGGATCACAGATACGCAGTATTTT
V gene: TRBV9; D gene: .; J gene: TRBJ1-6; clone size: .; CDR3 protein: CASSVEQINSPLHF; CDR3 DNA: TGTGCCAGCAGCGTAGAACAGATTAATTCACCCCTCCACTTT
V gene: TRBV3-1/TRBV3-2; D gene: .; J gene: TRBJ2-5; clone size: .; CDR3 protein: CASSPTRTPAGTQYF; CDR3 DNA: TGTGCCAGCAGCCCCACCCGGACTCCGGCCGGGACCCAGTACTTC
V gene: TRBV12-1; D gene: .; J gene: TRBJ1-1; clone size: .; CDR3 protein: CASTIPGPETEAFF; CDR3 DNA: TGTGCCAGCACCATACCCGGGCCAGAAACTGAAGCTTTCTTT
V gene: TRBV2; D gene: .; J gene: TRBJ2-2; clone size: .; CDR3 protein: CASSVKGTTGELFF; CDR3 DNA: TGTGCCAGCAGCGTCAAGGGGACCACCGGGGAGCTGTTTTTT
V gene: TRBV6-2/TRBV6-3; D gene: .; J gene: TRBJ1-2; clone size: .; CDR3 protein: CASSFTGRNYGYTF; CDR3 DNA: TGTGCCAGCAGTTTTACAGGGAGGAACTATGGCTACACCTTC
V gene: TRBV18; D gene: TRBD1; J gene: TRBJ1-2; clone size: .; CDR3 protein: CASSPPDRLSYGYTF; CDR3 DNA: TGTGCCAGCTCACCACCGGACAGGCTGAGCTATGGCTACACCTTC
V gene: TRBV3-1/TRBV3-2; D gene: .; J gene: TRBJ2-3; clone size: .; CDR3 protein: CASSQEGGNGRQYF; CDR3 DNA: TGTGCCAGCAGCCAAGAAGGCGGCAATGGCCGACAGTATTTT
V gene: TRBV6-5; D gene: .; J gene: TRBJ1-6; clone size: .; CDR3 protein: CASRLQDNSPLHF; CDR3 DNA: TGTGCCAGCAGGCTACAGGACAATTCACCCCTCCACTTT
V gene: TRBV19; D gene: .; J gene: TRBJ2-7; clone size: once; CDR3 protein: CASSNHASYEQYF; CDR3 DNA: TGTGCCAGTAGTAACCATGCATCCTACGAGCAGTACTTC
V gene: TRBV9; D gene: TRBD1; J gene: TRBJ2-1; clone size: .; CDR3 protein: CASSPRTGSTYNEQFF; CDR3 DNA: TGTGCCAGCAGCCCCAGGACAGGGTCAACCTACAATGAGCAGTTCTTC
V gene: TRBV19; D gene: .; J gene: TRBJ2-7; clone size: .; CDR3 protein: CASSRWTGPNEQYF; CDR3 DNA: TGTGCCAGTAGTCGATGGACGGGCCCCAACGAGCAGTACTTC
V gene: TRBV11-2; D gene: TRBD1; J gene: TRBJ1-1; clone size: .; CDR3 protein: CASSLDRQGNTEAFF; CDR3 DNA: TGTGCCAGCAGCTTAGATCGACAGGGGAACACTGAAGCTTTCTTT
V gene: TRBV9; D gene: .; J gene: TRBJ2-7; clone size: .; CDR3 protein: CASSEMANGETYEQYF; CDR3 DNA: TGTGCCAGCAGCGAGATGGCCAACGGGGAGACCTACGAGCAGTACTTC
V gene: TRBV2; D gene: TRBD2; J gene: TRBJ2-5; clone size: once; CDR3 protein: CASTLGTSGGQETQYF; CDR3 DNA: TGTGCCAGCACCCTAGGGACTAGCGGGGGGCAAGAGACCCAGTACTTC
V gene: TRBV6-2/TRBV6-3; D gene: .; J gene: TRBJ2-7; clone size: .; CDR3 protein: CASSPFSLEQYF; CDR3 DNA: TGTGCCAGCAGTCCCTTTTCGCTCGAGCAGTACTTC
V gene: TRBV3-1/TRBV3-2; D gene: .; J gene: TRBJ1-4; clone size: .; CDR3 protein: CASSPPNGLSGNEKLFF; CDR3 DNA: TGTGCCAGCAGCCCCCCAAACGGGCTATCGGGTAATGAAAAACTGTTTTTT
V gene: TRBV2; D gene: TRBD2; J gene: TRBJ2-3; clone size: .; CDR3 protein: CASRGGGTDTQYF; CDR3 DNA: TGTGCCAGCAGGGGAGGGGGCACAGATACGCAGTATTTT
V gene: TRBV18; D gene: .; J gene: TRBJ1-2; clone size: .; CDR3 protein: CASSPGGDYGYTF; CDR3 DNA: TGTGCCAGCTCACCGGGGGGAGACTATGGCTACACCTTC
V gene: TRBV10-2; D gene: TRBD1; J gene: TRBJ1-5; clone size: .; CDR3 protein: CASSETGGNQPQHF; CDR3 DNA: TGCGCCAGCAGTGAGACAGGGGGCAATCAGCCCCAGCATTTT
V gene: TRBV6-5; D gene: .; J gene: TRBJ2-5; clone size: .; CDR3 protein: CAVRQGGQETQYF; CDR3 DNA: TGTGCCGTCCGACAGGGAGGCCAAGAGACCCAGTACTTC
V gene: TRBV2; D gene: TRBD1; J gene: TRBJ2-7; clone size: .; CDR3 protein: CASSTGLSPYEQYF; CDR3 DNA: TGTGCCAGCTCGACAGGGCTCTCTCCCTACGAGCAGTACTTC
V gene: TRBV7-2; D gene: TRBD2; J gene: TRBJ2-2; clone size: .; CDR3 protein: CASSLGLAFTNTGELFF; CDR3 DNA: TGTGCCAGCAGCTTAGGACTAGCATTTACGAACACCGGGGAGCTGTTTTTT
V gene: TRBV7-9; D gene: .; J gene: TRBJ1-2; clone size: .; CDR3 protein: CASSLARGPGYTF; CDR3 DNA: TGTGCCAGCAGCTTAGCGAGGGGCCCTGGCTACACCTTC
V gene: TRBV7-2; D gene: .; J gene: TRBJ1-2; clone size: .; CDR3 protein: CASSTGQGYGYTF; CDR3 DNA: TGTGCCAGCAGCACGGGCCAGGGATATGGCTACACCTTC
V gene: TRBV6-4; D gene: .; J gene: TRBJ1-2; clone size: .; CDR3 protein: CASSDSPQRGYTF; CDR3 DNA: TGTGCCAGCAGTGACTCCCCACAGCGGGGCTACACCTTC
V gene: TRBV5-6; D gene: .; J gene: TRBJ2-5; clone size: .; CDR3 protein: CASGPLALGPYF; CDR3 DNA: TGTGCCAGCGGCCCCTTGGCTTTAGGGCCGTACTTC
V gene: TRBV18; D gene: TRBD1; J gene: TRBJ1-1; clone size: once; CDR3 protein: CASKWTGGAGDTEAFF; CDR3 DNA: TGTGCCAGTAAATGGACAGGGGGCGCCGGTGACACTGAAGCTTTCTTT
V gene: TRBV28; D gene: TRBD1; J gene: TRBJ1-2; clone size: .; CDR3 protein: CASSLETGEGGGYTF; CDR3 DNA: TGTGCCAGCAGTTTAGAGACAGGGGAGGGAGGGGGCTACACCTTC
V gene: TRBV9; D gene: .; J gene: TRBJ1-5; clone size: .; CDR3 protein: CASSVAPRAQPQHF; CDR3 DNA: TGTGCCAGCAGCGTAGCCCCCCGGGCTCAGCCCCAGCATTTT
V gene: TRBV4-3; D gene: TRBD1; J gene: TRBJ1-3; clone size: .; CDR3 protein: CASSQDRAGQHSGNTIYF; CDR3 DNA: TGCGCCAGCAGCCAAGACAGAGCGGGACAGCACTCTGGAAACACCATATATTTT
V gene: TRBV4-3; D gene: TRBD1; J gene: TRBJ2-1; clone size: medium-sized; CDR3 protein: CASSQGPDRVDEQFF; CDR3 DNA: TGCGCCAGCAGCCAAGGTCCGGACAGGGTCGATGAGCAGTTCTTC
V gene: TRBV2; D gene: TRBD1; J gene: TRBJ2-7; clone size: .; CDR3 protein: CASRGTALRVRTHEF; CDR3 DNA: TGTGCCAGCAGGGGGACAGCTTTACGAGTCCGAACGCACGAGTTC
V gene: TRBV12-5; D gene: TRBD1; J gene: TRBJ2-5; clone size: .; CDR3 protein: CASGLSPRQGAGETQYF; CDR3 DNA: TGTGCTAGTGGTTTGTCTCCCAGACAGGGGGCTGGAGAGACCCAGTACTTC
V gene: TRBV7-9; D gene: .; J gene: TRBJ1-2; clone size: .; CDR3 protein: CASSPGGLYGYTF; CDR3 DNA: TGTGCCAGCAGCCCGGGGGGCCTATATGGCTACACCTTC
V gene: TRBV29-1; D gene: TRBD1; J gene: TRBJ2-5; clone size: once; CDR3 protein: CSVRQGLEGRETQYF; CDR3 DNA: TGCAGCGTCCGACAGGGTCTTGAAGGTCGGGAGACCCAGTACTTC
V gene: TRBV6-5; D gene: .; J gene: TRBJ1-2; clone size: .; CDR3 protein: CASSYIPGSGYTF; CDR3 DNA: TGTGCCAGCAGTTACATCCCAGGGTCCGGCTACACCTTC
V gene: TRBV12-3/TRBV12-4; D gene: .; J gene: TRBJ1-1; clone size: .; CDR3 protein: CASTLHDTEAFF; CDR3 DNA: TGTGCCAGCACCTTACACGACACTGAAGCTTTCTTT
V gene: TRBV19; D gene: .; J gene: TRBJ1-6; clone size: once; CDR3 protein: CASRDQGNSPLHF; CDR3 DNA: TGTGCCAGCCGGGACCAAGGGAACTCACCCCTCCACTTT
V gene: TRBV7-3; D gene: .; J gene: TRBJ1-1; clone size: .; CDR3 protein: CASSATSSNTEAFF; CDR3 DNA: TGTGCCAGCAGCGCCACTTCATCGAACACTGAAGCTTTCTTT
V gene: TRBV6-2/TRBV6-3; D gene: .; J gene: TRBJ2-7; clone size: few; CDR3 protein: CASSQTGKKGVGQYF; CDR3 DNA: TGTGCCAGCAGTCAAACCGGGAAAAAGGGGGTCGGGCAGTACTTC
V gene: TRBV29-1; D gene: TRBD1; J gene: TRBJ2-1; clone size: .; CDR3 protein: CSVEDVGTGGNEQFF; CDR3 DNA: TGCAGCGTTGAAGATGTGGGGACAGGGGGCAATGAGCAGTTCTTC
V gene: TRBV7-2; D gene: .; J gene: TRBJ2-7; clone size: .; CDR3 protein: CASSPRTSDSEGYEQYF; CDR3 DNA: TGTGCCAGCAGCCCACGGACGAGCGACTCTGAGGGCTACGAGCAGTACTTC
V gene: TRBV7-3; D gene: .; J gene: TRBJ2-2; clone size: .; CDR3 protein: CASSPQPGPNTGELFF; CDR3 DNA: TGTGCCAGCAGCCCACAACCGGGACCTAACACCGGGGAGCTGTTTTTT